Listed below are T cell receptor beta chains from one sample, sequenced in a study of T-cell memory formation after mild COVID-19. TCRdb passed the 5' RACE reads through MiXCR, listing each CDR3 protein once. In the table there are hundreds of thousands of distinct CDR3 sequences, roughly 18% of which are singletons. Sequenced material: PBMCs or a T cell subset sorted from them (not recorded which). Receptors were obtained from an adult woman who had mild COVID-19 (a few samples of this study predate the infection). Cell type and time point are not known. CDR3s include the opening cysteine and the closing phenylalanine or tryptophan. A D gene is named only where the DNA matches it firmly. Rows may omit the clone size; those that give it use once, few, many or a size class.

DNA	CDR3	V	size	J	D
TGTGCCAGTAGTATGGCCCCCGATTCGAAGACGCAGTATTTT	CASSMAPDSKTQYF	TRBV19	.	TRBJ2-3	.
TGTGCCAGCTCACCAACTGCCGGGACAGGGGAGAACATTCAGTACTTC	CASSPTAGTGENIQYF	TRBV18	few	TRBJ2-4	TRBD1
TGTGCCAGCAAGGGGTGGGACAGTCCAGAAGCTTTCTTT	CASKGWDSPEAFF	TRBV7-9	.	TRBJ1-1	TRBD1
TGTGCCAGCAGCCAGAGGGGCAGGGAGCTGTTTTTT	CASSQRGRELFF	TRBV7-3	few	TRBJ2-2	.
TGCAGTGCTAGAGATCCTCACAGGGTAGAGGGGAACACTGAAGCTTTCTTT	CSARDPHRVEGNTEAFF	TRBV20-1	few	TRBJ1-1	.
TGTGCCAGCAGTGATACGGGGACCCGTGGGAACATTCAGTACTTC	CASSDTGTRGNIQYF	TRBV2	.	TRBJ2-4	.
TGTGCCAGCAGTAGCCAGTCGGGAGAGCAGTACTTC	CASSSQSGEQYF	TRBV7-6	.	TRBJ2-7	.
TGTGCCAGCAGCCGGGACTTCAGCTCCTACGAGCAGTACTTC	CASSRDFSSYEQYF	TRBV7-2	.	TRBJ2-7	.
TGCGCCAGCAGCTGGACAGACAATAACTCTGGGGCCAACGTCCTGACTTTC	CASSWTDNNSGANVLTF	TRBV5-1	few	TRBJ2-6	.
TGCAGTGCCGGGGCGGCTAGCGGGAGAGTGGGCAATGAGCAGTTCTTC	CSAGAASGRVGNEQFF	TRBV20-1	once	TRBJ2-1	TRBD2
TGTGCCAGCAGTTCCCTAAACTATGGCTACACCTTC	CASSSLNYGYTF	TRBV12-3/TRBV12-4	many	TRBJ1-2	.
TGTGCCGGCGACAGGGTGAACACCGGGGAGCTGTTTTTT	CAGDRVNTGELFF	TRBV2	few	TRBJ2-2	TRBD1
TGTGCCAGCAGCCCTAGGACTAGCGGGGGCGGCGTTGAGCAGTTCTTC	CASSPRTSGGGVEQFF	TRBV7-9	many	TRBJ2-1	TRBD2
TGCAGCGGGTCCGAAAACCAGGGAGAGACCCAGTACTTC	CSGSENQGETQYF	TRBV29-1	few	TRBJ2-5	.
TGTGCCAGCAGCCTTGGACTAGCGGAGTACAATGAGCAGTTCTTC	CASSLGLAEYNEQFF	TRBV5-1	many	TRBJ2-1	TRBD2
TGTGCCAGCTCACCGTCGGGACAGGGGAAACCATCCTACGAGCAGTACTTC	CASSPSGQGKPSYEQYF	TRBV18	few	TRBJ2-7	TRBD1
TGTGCCATCAGTGAGTCGGGGGGGCCCTACGAGCAGTACTTC	CAISESGGPYEQYF	TRBV10-3	many	TRBJ2-7	.
TGCGCCAGCAGCATCGGACAGGGTCGTGAGACCCAGTACTTC	CASSIGQGRETQYF	TRBV5-1	.	TRBJ2-5	TRBD1